The present T cell receptor beta chain was sequenced within a study of T cell responses to AZD1222 COVID-19 vaccine. Broader study findings: Dominant at 160-218 and 743-854, vaccine-associated CD4 TCRs also spanned spike.

Some clones are missing from TCRdb's copy, which holds only in-frame ones; the method was immunoSEQ multiplex PCR. Here the sample spans 150,000 to 200,000 clones, approximately 91% being singletons. CDR3 length: 15 amino acids. Germline assignment: CDR1 MNHEY and CDR2 SVGAGI. Between the trimmed V and J ends, which lost 0 bases and 8 bases, there was a span of 16 bases. Note on this clone: The antigen remains undetermined.

The chain couples TRBV6-5 to TRBJ1-2; the D is unclear. The sequenced sample was peripheral blood, obtained on day 0 of AZD1222 vaccination. The receptor was derived from an adult in good health. The CDR3 nucleotides read TGTGCCAGCAGTTACTCTTTACAGCTCTTGGAGGGCTACACCTTC. It encodes CASSYSLQLLEGYTF.